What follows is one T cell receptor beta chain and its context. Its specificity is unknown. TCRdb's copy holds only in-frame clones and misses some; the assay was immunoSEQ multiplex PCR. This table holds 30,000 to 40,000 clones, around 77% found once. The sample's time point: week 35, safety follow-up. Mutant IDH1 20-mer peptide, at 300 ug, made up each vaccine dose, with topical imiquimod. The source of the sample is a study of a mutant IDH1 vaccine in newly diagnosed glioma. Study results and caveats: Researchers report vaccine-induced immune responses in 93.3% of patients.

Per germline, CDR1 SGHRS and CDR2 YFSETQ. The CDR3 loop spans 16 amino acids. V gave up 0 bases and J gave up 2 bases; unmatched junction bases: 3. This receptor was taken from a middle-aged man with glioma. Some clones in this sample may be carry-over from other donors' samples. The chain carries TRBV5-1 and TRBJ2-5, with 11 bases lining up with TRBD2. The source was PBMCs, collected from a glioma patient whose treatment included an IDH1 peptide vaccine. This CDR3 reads CASSLGGLAVQETQYF. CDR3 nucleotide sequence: TGCGCCAGCAGCTTGGGGGGACTAGCGGTACAAGAGACCCAGTACTTC.